The rows below give T cell receptor beta chains drawn from one sample of a study of early T cells in non-severe SARS-CoV-2 infection. TCRdb recomputed calls from the 5' RACE reads with MiXCR, one row per CDR3 protein. Here the sample spans some 60,000 distinct CDR3 sequences, roughly 8% being singletons. Material: whole blood. All receptors derive from an adult who was a healthcare worker with PCR-confirmed SARS-CoV-2 infection or an uninfected control (not recorded which). Both conserved end residues are part of each CDR3. The order of the fields is J gene, V gene, clone size, D gene, CDR3 protein, CDR3 DNA. D genes are given only for firm matches. The listing skips clone size in some rows; elsewhere it reads once, few, many or a size class.

TRBJ1-5	TRBV16	few	NA	CASSRSGRNQPQHF	TGTGCCAGCAGCCGTAGTGGCCGCAATCAGCCCCAGCATTTT
TRBJ2-7	TRBV12-3/TRBV12-4	NA	TRBD2	CASSRGAYEQYF	TGTGCCAGCAGCCGGGGGGCCTACGAGCAGTACTTC
TRBJ2-3	TRBV2	few	NA	CASSEAVLNGLDTQYF	TGTGCCAGCAGTGAAGCGGTTCTCAATGGCTTGGATACGCAGTATTTT
TRBJ2-2	TRBV11-3	few	NA	CASSLVSTGELFF	TGTGCCAGCAGCTTGGTTAGCACCGGGGAGCTGTTTTTT
TRBJ2-4	TRBV5-1	many	NA	CASSPDERGLAKNIQYF	TGCGCCAGCAGCCCAGATGAGAGGGGGTTAGCCAAAAACATTCAGTACTTC
TRBJ2-3	TRBV20-1	many	TRBD1	CSAIVIGAGGADTQYF	TGCAGTGCGATAGTGATCGGGGCAGGGGGCGCTGATACGCAGTATTTT
TRBJ2-1	TRBV20-1	many	TRBD2	CSALDLAGRNNEQFF	TGCAGTGCTCTAGACCTAGCGGGAAGAAACAATGAGCAGTTCTTC
TRBJ2-3	TRBV24-1	NA	NA	CATSEPGRGGSDTQYF	TGTGCCACCAGTGAGCCGGGACGAGGGGGGTCAGATACGCAGTATTTT
TRBJ2-7	TRBV14	NA	NA	CASSQTAWGEQYF	TGTGCCAGCAGCCAGACCGCCTGGGGCGAGCAGTACTTC
TRBJ2-1	TRBV6-5	few	TRBD2	CASSRTRLRDEQFF	TGTGCCAGCAGTCGGACTAGACTGCGCGATGAGCAGTTCTTC